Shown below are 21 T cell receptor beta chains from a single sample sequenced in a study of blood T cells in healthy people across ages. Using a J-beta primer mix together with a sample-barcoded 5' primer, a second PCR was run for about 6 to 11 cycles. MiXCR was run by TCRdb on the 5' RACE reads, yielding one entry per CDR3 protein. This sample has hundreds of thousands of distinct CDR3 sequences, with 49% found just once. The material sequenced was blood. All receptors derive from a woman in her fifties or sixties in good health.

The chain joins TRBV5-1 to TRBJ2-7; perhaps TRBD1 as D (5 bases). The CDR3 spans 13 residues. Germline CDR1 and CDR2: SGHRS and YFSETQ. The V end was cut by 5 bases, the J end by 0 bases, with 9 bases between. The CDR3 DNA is TGCGCCAGCAGGCTACAGGTCTCCTACGAGCAGTACTTC. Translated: CASRLQVSYEQYF. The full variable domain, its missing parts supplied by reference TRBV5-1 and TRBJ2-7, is KAGVTQTPRYLIKTRGQQVTLSCSPISGHRSVSWYQQTPGQGLQFLFEYFSETQRNKGNFPGRFSGRQFSNSRSEMNVSTLELGDSALYLCASRLQVSYEQYFGPGTRLTVT.

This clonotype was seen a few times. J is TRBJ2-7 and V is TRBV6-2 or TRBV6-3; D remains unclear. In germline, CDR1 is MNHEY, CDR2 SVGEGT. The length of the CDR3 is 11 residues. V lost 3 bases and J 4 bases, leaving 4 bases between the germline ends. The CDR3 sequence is CASSYKYEQYF. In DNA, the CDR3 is TGTGCCAGCAGTTATAAGTACGAGCAGTACTTC.

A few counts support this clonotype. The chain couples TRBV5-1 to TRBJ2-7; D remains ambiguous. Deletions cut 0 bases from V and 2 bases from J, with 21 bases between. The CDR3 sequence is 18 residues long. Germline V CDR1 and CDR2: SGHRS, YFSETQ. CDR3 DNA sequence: TGCGCCAGCAGCTTGGCCAATTTCGGCGGATCGACCCCCTACGAGCAGTACTTC. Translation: CASSLANFGGSTPYEQYF.

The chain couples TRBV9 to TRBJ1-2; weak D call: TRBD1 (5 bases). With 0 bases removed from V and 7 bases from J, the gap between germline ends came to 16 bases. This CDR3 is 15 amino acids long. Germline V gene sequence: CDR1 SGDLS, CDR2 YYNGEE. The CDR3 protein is CASSVAIRGAGGYTF. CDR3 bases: TGTGCCAGCAGCGTAGCTATCCGGGGCGCGGGTGGCTACACCTTC.

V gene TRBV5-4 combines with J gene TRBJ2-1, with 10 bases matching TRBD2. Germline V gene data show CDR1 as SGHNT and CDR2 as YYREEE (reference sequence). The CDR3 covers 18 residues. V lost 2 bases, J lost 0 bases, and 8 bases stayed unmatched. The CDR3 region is CASSFGGTSAYSYNEQFF. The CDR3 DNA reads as TGTGCCAGCAGCTTTGGAGGGACTAGCGCTTACTCCTACAATGAGCAGTTCTTC.

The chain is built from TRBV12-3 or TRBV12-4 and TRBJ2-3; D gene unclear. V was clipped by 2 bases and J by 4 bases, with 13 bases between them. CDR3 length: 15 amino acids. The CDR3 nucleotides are TGTGCCAGCAGTTTAAGGCTAGAACCCCCAGATACGCAGTATTTT. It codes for CASSLRLEPPDTQYF.

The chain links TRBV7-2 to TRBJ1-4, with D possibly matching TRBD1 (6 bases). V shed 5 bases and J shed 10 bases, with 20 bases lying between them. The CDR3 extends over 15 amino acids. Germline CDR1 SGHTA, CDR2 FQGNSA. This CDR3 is CASSSRGPYAGKLFF. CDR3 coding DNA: TGTGCCAGCAGCAGCAGGGGACCATATGCTGGAAAACTGTTTTTT. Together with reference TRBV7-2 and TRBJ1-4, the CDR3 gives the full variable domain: GAGVSQSPSNKVTEKGKDVELRCDPISGHTALYWYRQSLGQGLEFLIYFQGNSAPDKSGLPSDRFSAERTGGSVSTLTIQRTQQEDSAVYLCASSSRGPYAGKLFFGSGTQLSVL.

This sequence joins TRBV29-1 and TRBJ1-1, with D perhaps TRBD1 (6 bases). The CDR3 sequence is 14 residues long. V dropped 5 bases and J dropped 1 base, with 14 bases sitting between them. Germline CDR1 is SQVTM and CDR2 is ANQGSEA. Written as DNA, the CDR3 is TGCAGCGTTACAGGGAAGTATGGGAACACTGAAGCTTTCTTT. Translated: CSVTGKYGNTEAFF.

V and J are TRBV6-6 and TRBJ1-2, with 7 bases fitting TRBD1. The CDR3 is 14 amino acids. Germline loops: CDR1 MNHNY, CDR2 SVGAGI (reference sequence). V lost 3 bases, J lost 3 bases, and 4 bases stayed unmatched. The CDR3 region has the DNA TGTGCCAGCAGTTATGGACAGGAGGACTATGGCTACACCTTC. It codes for CASSYGQEDYGYTF.

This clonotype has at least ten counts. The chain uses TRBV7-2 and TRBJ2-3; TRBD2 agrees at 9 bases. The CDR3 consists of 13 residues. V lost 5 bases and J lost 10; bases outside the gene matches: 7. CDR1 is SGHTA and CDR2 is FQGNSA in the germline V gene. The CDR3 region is CASSALAGAAQYF. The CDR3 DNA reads TGTGCCAGCAGCGCCTTAGCGGGAGCGGCGCAGTATTTT. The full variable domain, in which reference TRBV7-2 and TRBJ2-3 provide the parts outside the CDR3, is GAGVSQSPSNKVTEKGKDVELRCDPISGHTALYWYRQSLGQGLEFLIYFQGNSAPDKSGLPSDRFSAERTGGSVSTLTIQRTQQEDSAVYLCASSALAGAAQYFGPGTRLTVL.

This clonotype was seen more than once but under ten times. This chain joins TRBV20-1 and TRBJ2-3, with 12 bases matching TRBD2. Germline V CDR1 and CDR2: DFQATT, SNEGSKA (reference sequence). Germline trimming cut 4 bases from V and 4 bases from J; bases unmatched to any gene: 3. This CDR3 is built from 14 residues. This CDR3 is CSAKTSGRPDTQYF. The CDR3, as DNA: TGCAGTGCTAAGACTAGCGGGAGACCAGATACGCAGTATTTT.

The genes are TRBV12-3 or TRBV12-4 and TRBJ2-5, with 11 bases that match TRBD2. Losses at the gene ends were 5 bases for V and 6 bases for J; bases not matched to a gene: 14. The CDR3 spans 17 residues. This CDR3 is CASSAPVSGRASKTQYF. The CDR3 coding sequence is TGTGCCAGCAGTGCCCCAGTTAGCGGGAGGGCCAGTAAGACCCAGTACTTC.

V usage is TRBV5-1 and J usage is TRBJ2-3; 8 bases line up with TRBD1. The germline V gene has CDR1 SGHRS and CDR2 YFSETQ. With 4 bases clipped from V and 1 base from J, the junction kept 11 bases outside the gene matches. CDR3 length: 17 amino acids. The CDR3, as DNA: TGCGCCAGCAGCAAACTGGCAGGGGGCCTCGGCACAGATACGCAGTATTTT. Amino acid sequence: CASSKLAGGLGTDTQYF. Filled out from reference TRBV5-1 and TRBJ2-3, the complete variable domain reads KAGVTQTPRYLIKTRGQQVTLSCSPISGHRSVSWYQQTPGQGLQFLFEYFSETQRNKGNFPGRFSGRQFSNSRSEMNVSTLELGDSALYLCASSKLAGGLGTDTQYFGPGTRLTVL.

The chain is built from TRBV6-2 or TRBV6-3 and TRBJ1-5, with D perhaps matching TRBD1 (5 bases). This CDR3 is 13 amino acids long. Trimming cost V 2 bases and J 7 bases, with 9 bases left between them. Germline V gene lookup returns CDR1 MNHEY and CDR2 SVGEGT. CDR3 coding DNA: TGTGCCAGCAGTTACAGTAGGGGACAGCCCCAGCATTTT. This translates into CASSYSRGQPQHF.

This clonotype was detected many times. CDR3 nucleotides: TGTGCCAGCAGGCTCACTAGCGGATTTTGGGTAGAGCAGTTCTTC. Encoded protein: CASRLTSGFWVEQFF. J is TRBJ2-1 and V is TRBV6-2 or TRBV6-3; TRBD2 matches at 8 bases. After removal of 6 bases from V and 10 bases from J, the junction contained 14 bases not matched to a gene. The length of the CDR3 is 15 residues. Germline V gives CDR1 MNHEY, CDR2 SVGEGT.

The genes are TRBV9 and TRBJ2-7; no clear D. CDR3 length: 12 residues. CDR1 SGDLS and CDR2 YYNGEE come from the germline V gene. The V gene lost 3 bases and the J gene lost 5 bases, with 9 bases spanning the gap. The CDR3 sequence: CASSGTSDEQYF. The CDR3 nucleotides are TGTGCCAGCAGCGGTACGAGTGACGAGCAGTACTTC.

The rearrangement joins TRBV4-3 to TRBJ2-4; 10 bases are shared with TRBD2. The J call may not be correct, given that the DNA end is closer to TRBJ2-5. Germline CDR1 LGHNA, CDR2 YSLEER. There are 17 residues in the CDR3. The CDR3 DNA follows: TGCGCCAGCAGCCAAGCGGTGGGGGGACTAGCGCAAGAGACCCAGTACTTC. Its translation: CASSQAVGGLAQETQYF.

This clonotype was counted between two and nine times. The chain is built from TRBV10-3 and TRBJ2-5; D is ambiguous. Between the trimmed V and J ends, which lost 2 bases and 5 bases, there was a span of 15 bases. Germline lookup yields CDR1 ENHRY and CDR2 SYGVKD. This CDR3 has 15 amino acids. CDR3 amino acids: CAISETGQLGETQYF. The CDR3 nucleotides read TGTGCCATCAGTGAGACCGGGCAGTTAGGGGAGACCCAGTACTTC.

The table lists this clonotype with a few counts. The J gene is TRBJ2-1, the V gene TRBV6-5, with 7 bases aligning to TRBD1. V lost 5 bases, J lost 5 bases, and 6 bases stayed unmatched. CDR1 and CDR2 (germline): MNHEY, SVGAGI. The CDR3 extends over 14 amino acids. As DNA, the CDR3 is TGTGCCAGCAGTCCCTCCGGGACAGACAATGAGCAGTTCTTC. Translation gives CASSPSGTDNEQFF.

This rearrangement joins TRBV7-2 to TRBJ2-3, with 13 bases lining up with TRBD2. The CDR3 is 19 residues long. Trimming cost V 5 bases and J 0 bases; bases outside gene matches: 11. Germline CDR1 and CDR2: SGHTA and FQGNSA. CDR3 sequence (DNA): TGTGCCAGCAGCGCAACCCCGGGACTAGCGGGGTCGAGCACAGATACGCAGTATTTT. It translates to CASSATPGLAGSSTDTQYF.

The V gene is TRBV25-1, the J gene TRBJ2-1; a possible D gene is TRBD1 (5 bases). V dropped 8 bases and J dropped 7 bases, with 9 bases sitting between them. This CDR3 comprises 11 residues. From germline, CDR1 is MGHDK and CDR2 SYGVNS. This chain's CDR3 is CASLGVNEQFF. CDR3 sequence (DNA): TGTGCCAGCTTAGGGGTTAATGAGCAGTTCTTC.